This T cell receptor (beta chain) was documented in a study of cytomegalovirus exposure and HLA in healthy donors. General study findings and limits: TCR clusters originating in the first cohort tended to co-occur in the 110 or so validation repertoires, according to a later analysis. Researchers reported that a few CMV-associated chains were confirmed in vitro as CMV antigen-specific.

As concerns this clone: The antigen remains unidentified.

The donors were in the approximately 120-subject validation cohort; that cohort was separate from the 666-subject first cohort. The assay was immunoSEQ multiplex PCR, and TCRdb's table has in-frame clones only and misses some. Among 160,000 or so clones listed, approximately 90% were seen once. The CDR3 is 15 residues long. The germline gives CDR1 MGHRA, CDR2 YSYEKL. V was clipped by 4 bases and J by 8 bases, with 18 bases between them. The clonotype originates from a young man in good health and CMV-seronegative. V and J are TRBV4-1 and TRBJ2-1; tentatively, D is TRBD2 (6 bases). The sequenced sample consisted of PBMCs. The DNA of the CDR3 is TGCGCCAGCAGCCCGTTACGTACTAGCTCTGATGAGCAGTTCTTC. Its translation is CASSPLRTSSDEQFF.